The source of this T cell receptor beta chain is a study of cytomegalovirus exposure and HLA in healthy donors. General observations from the study: Researchers catalogued approximately 170 TCR beta chains as cytomegalovirus-associated. Using the classifier, cytomegalovirus status was reportedly diagnosed with high specificity and sensitivity. Immune exposure information available was restricted to CMV serostatus.

This clone has only one observation. Its antigen is not identified. Vbeta (60) and Jbeta (13) primers were used in the PCR. Generated by immunoSEQ multiplex PCR, the TCRdb table keeps only in-frame clones and is missing some. The table lists around 110,000 clones, 60% to 70% of them singletons. This receptor was identified in a woman aged 40 to 50 in good health and CMV-seropositive. The sample consisted of PBMCs.

The CDR3 DNA reads TGTGCCAGCAGGGGGACAGGGGCAAACACCATATATTTT. This translates into CASRGTGANTIYF. This chain connects TRBV27 to TRBJ1-3; 10 bases map to TRBD1. V dropped 6 bases and J dropped 6; count of bases not matched to a gene: 2. The V gene's germline CDR1 is MNHEY and CDR2 SMNVEV (reference sequence). The CDR3 runs to 13 residues.